This T cell receptor (beta chain) was sequenced in a study of glioma-infiltrating T cells after dendritic cell vaccination. Study context: Treatment, given 2003 to 2012, was autologous tumor lysate-pulsed dendritic cell vaccination. Dendritic cell vaccine was injected intradermally three times, biweekly.

The ends were cut back, 0 bases at V and 4 bases at J, with 4 bases in the middle. The CDR3 loop spans 11 amino acids. In germline, CDR1 is GTSNPN, CDR2 SVGIG (reference sequence). The PCR used 60 V beta and 13 J beta primers. This table comes from immunoSEQ multiplex PCR, and its TCRdb copy is limited to in-frame clones, with some not included. Of approximately 24,000 clones in the sample, around nine tenths were seen once. A note on this clone: Antigen unknown.

Indicated time point: after dendritic cell vaccination, including at tumor progression/relapse. Points from the study as a whole: TCR clonality showed no direct relationship with survival.

The sequenced sample was blood, obtained after dendritic cell vaccination. The chain recombines TRBV30 with TRBJ2-7; D gene ambiguous. The sequence was obtained from a human donor with glioblastoma. CDR3 sequence (DNA): TGTGCCTGGAGTGTTGAGTACGAGCAGTACTTC. This encodes CAWSVEYEQYF.